This T cell receptor beta chain was sequenced for a study of T cells in narcolepsy. General observations from the study: No autoreactive T cell clone sequences appeared in some memory CD4+ repertoires.

The data were produced by immunoSEQ multiplex PCR, yet TCRdb's version contains in-frame clones alone and is incomplete. The sample has 20,000 to 25,000 clones, approximately 82% seen once. In germline, CDR1 is MNHEY, CDR2 SVGAGI. The CDR3 spans 14 residues. V dropped 5 bases and J dropped 14; count of bases not matched to a gene: 11. Notes on this clone: No antigen is known for it.

The specimen sequenced was memory (CD45RA-) CD4+ T cells from blood. The source of this sequence is a human donor in good health. The V and J genes are TRBV6-5 and TRBJ1-6, with 8 bases fitting TRBD1. CDR3: CASSKTGALSALHF. CDR3 sequence (DNA): TGTGCCAGCAGTAAGACAGGGGCCTTATCGGCCCTCCACTTT.